The 5 T cell receptor beta chains in this list originate from one sample, sequenced in a study of a mutant IDH1 vaccine in newly diagnosed glioma. This table comes from immunoSEQ multiplex PCR, and its TCRdb copy is limited to in-frame clones, with some not included. The sample lists fewer than 95,000 clones; about 81% were seen once. Time point: week 47, end of study. Every vaccine dose comprised 300 ug of mutant IDH1 20-mer peptide plus topical imiquimod. For these TCRs, the target antigens are not known. This sample comprised PBMCs, obtained from a glioma patient whose treatment included an IDH1 peptide vaccine. These receptor sequences come from a man aged 40-49 years with glioma.

The DNA of the CDR3 is TGCAGCGTCACTTACGGGACAGGGGGGGTAGAGACCCAGTACTTC. Translated, it gives CSVTYGTGGVETQYF. The chain carries TRBV29-1 and TRBJ2-5; 11 nucleotides match TRBD1. The CDR3 loop spans 15 amino acids. V shed 6 bases and J 4 bases; nucleotides not matched to a gene: 10. CDR1 is SQVTM and CDR2 is ANQGSEA in the germline V gene.

This rearrangement joins TRBV18 to TRBJ2-3, with D possibly being TRBD1 (5 bases). The CDR3 spans 13 residues. Deletions cut 6 bases from V and 0 bases from J, with 7 bases between. Germline V gives CDR1 KGHSH, CDR2 LQKENI. DNA for the CDR3: TGTGCCAGCTCTCGACAGAGCACAGATACGCAGTATTTT. This sequence encodes CASSRQSTDTQYF.

The chain joins TRBV4-3 to TRBJ1-4; D is uncertain. Per the germline V gene, CDR1 is LGHNA and CDR2 is YSLEER. This CDR3 comprises 15 residues. Trimming removed 0 bases at V and 8 bases at J, with 13 bases between. This CDR3 reads CASSQDGVTGEKLFF. CDR3 coding DNA: TGCGCCAGCAGCCAAGATGGGGTAACTGGGGAAAAACTGTTTTTT.

This chain links TRBV7-2 with TRBJ1-3; perhaps TRBD1 as D (5 bases). Germline CDR1 reads SGHTA; CDR2 reads FQGNSA. The CDR3 runs 16 residues. Trimming cost V 1 base and J 1 base, with 11 bases left between them. The CDR3 region is CASSLGQGISGNTIYF. As DNA, the CDR3 is TGTGCCAGCAGCTTAGGCCAGGGTATTTCTGGAAACACCATATATTTT.

The chain couples TRBV5-1 to TRBJ2-3, with no clear D. This CDR3 has 15 residues. Trimming shortened V by 1 base and J by 3 bases, and 12 bases separated the two germline ends. Germline CDR1 reads SGHRS; CDR2 reads YFSETQ. The CDR3 DNA reads TGCGCCAGCAGCTTGACACCTATGGGGACAGATACGCAGTATTTT. This codes for CASSLTPMGTDTQYF.